Listed here are 31 T cell receptor beta chains from one sample, sequenced in a study of cytomegalovirus exposure and HLA in healthy donors. Primers for the PCR totalled 60 Vbeta and 13 Jbeta. Clones were sequenced by immunoSEQ multiplex PCR, and TCRdb holds only the in-frame ones, with some missing. The repertoire holds more than 95,000 clones, with almost 80% as singletons. Specimen: PBMCs. These receptors originate from a man aged 50 to 60 in good health and CMV-seropositive.

The chain couples TRBV7-8 to TRBJ1-1; D not certain. V was shortened by 2 bases and J by 1 base, with 8 bases between the two germline ends. The CDR3 covers 14 residues. Germline-derived CDR1 and CDR2 are SGHVS and FQNEAQ. The CDR3 coding sequence is TGTGCCAGCAGCTTACTCTCGGGGAACACTGAAGCTTTCTTT. This translates into CASSLLSGNTEAFF.

The gene calls are TRBV5-5 and TRBJ2-3, with 8 positions matching TRBD2. V gave up 0 bases and J gave up 0 bases; unmatched junction bases: 6. This CDR3 has 17 amino acids. The germline CDR1 and CDR2 sequences are SGHKS and YYEKEE (reference sequence). CDR3 coding DNA: TGTGCCAGCAGCTTGGAACTAGCGGCATATAGCACAGATACGCAGTATTTT. Its translation: CASSLELAAYSTDTQYF.

The J gene is TRBJ2-2, the V gene TRBV4-1; 8 bases map to TRBD1. The CDR3 contains 17 residues. V lost 3 bases and J lost 0; bases outside the gene matches: 6. Germline V gene sequence: CDR1 MGHRA, CDR2 YSYEKL. In nucleotides, the CDR3 is TGCGCCAGCAGCCATCCTGGACAGGGACCGAACACCGGGGAGCTGTTTTTT. Amino acids: CASSHPGQGPNTGELFF.

The chain combines TRBV6-5 with TRBJ2-7; maybe TRBD1 (5 bases). V lost 5 bases and J lost 0, with 11 bases in between. Germline values: CDR1 MNHEY, CDR2 SVGAGI. This CDR3 is 14 amino acids long. CDR3 loop: CASSPQGHSYEQYF. The CDR3 region has the DNA TGTGCCAGCAGTCCCCAAGGACACTCCTACGAGCAGTACTTC.

The V call is TRBV11-3, the J call TRBJ2-2; 9 bases fit TRBD1. V shed 1 base, J shed 6 bases, and the junction held 3 bases outside the gene matches. CDR3 length equals 15 residues. Germline values: CDR1 SGHNT, CDR2 YENEEA. CDR3: CASSLGTGEAGELFF. The CDR3 nucleotides read TGTGCCAGCAGCTTAGGGACAGGGGAGGCCGGGGAGCTGTTTTTT.

The chain uses TRBV19 and TRBJ2-1; the match to TRBD1 covers 10 bases. The CDR3 runs to 14 residues. Germline V gene lookup returns CDR1 LNHDA and CDR2 SQIVND (reference sequence). Trimming at V came to 4 bases and at J to 9 bases, leaving 6 bases not matched to a gene. CDR3 sequence (DNA): TGTGCCAGTAGTACGGGACAGGGGTGGACTGAGCAGTTCTTC. It translates to CASSTGQGWTEQFF.

The rearrangement joins TRBV11-2 to TRBJ2-3, with D maybe TRBD2 (6 bases). This CDR3 has 15 amino acids. Germline CDR1 reads SGHAT; CDR2 reads FQNNGV. V lost 0 bases to trimming and J lost 2 bases, with 9 bases between them. CDR3 DNA: TGTGCCAGCAGCTTAGAAGCGGGTCTCACAGATACGCAGTATTTT. It codes for CASSLEAGLTDTQYF. The full variable domain, with the rest looked up from reference TRBV11-2 and TRBJ2-3, is EAGVAQSPRYKIIEKRQSVAFWCNPISGHATLYWYQQILGQGPKLLIQFQNNGVVDDSQLPKDRFSAERLKGVDSTLKIQPAKLEDSAVYLCASSLEAGLTDTQYFGPGTRLTVL.

V and J are TRBV6-5 and TRBJ2-5, with 7 nucleotides matching TRBD1. The CDR3 is 14 amino acids. Germline V gene sequence: CDR1 MNHEY, CDR2 SVGAGI. The V gene end was trimmed by 2 bases and the J gene end by 5 bases; junction bases not matched to a gene: 5. CDR3 DNA sequence: TGTGCCAGCAGTTACACGCCGACAGGGGAGACCCAGTACTTC. It codes for CASSYTPTGETQYF.

V gene TRBV5-1 combines with J gene TRBJ1-4, with TRBD1 identical over 8 bases. This CDR3 has 17 residues. CDR1 is SGHRS and CDR2 is YFSETQ in the germline V gene. The V segment lost 1 base and the J segment 2 bases; nucleotides outside the gene matches: 7. Here the CDR3 reads CASSLYQGARTNEKLFF. CDR3 nucleotides: TGCGCCAGCAGCTTGTACCAGGGGGCTAGGACTAATGAAAAACTGTTTTTT.

J is TRBJ2-3 and V is TRBV29-1; 12 bases are a match to TRBD2. Germline V CDR1 and CDR2: SQVTM, ANQGSEA. Losses at the gene ends were 1 base for V and 7 bases for J; bases not matched to a gene: 12. This CDR3 spans 17 amino acids. The DNA of the CDR3 is TGCAGCGTTGAAGGACGGCAGGGGGGACTAGCGGGCTATACGCAGTATTTT. As protein: CSVEGRQGGLAGYTQYF.

The chain has TRBV7-2 and TRBJ2-7; 9 bases match TRBD2. With 2 bases clipped from V and 3 bases from J, the junction kept 8 bases outside the gene matches. Germline values: CDR1 SGHTA, CDR2 FQGNSA. This CDR3 spans 16 amino acids. The CDR3 spells CASSLKGLAGFYEQYF. DNA for the CDR3: TGTGCCAGCAGCTTAAAGGGGCTAGCGGGGTTCTACGAGCAGTACTTC.

This rearrangement joins TRBV5-6 to TRBJ2-1; 7 bases are shared with TRBD1. CDR3 length equals 16 residues. CDR1 is SGHDT and CDR2 is YYEEEE in the germline V gene. V was clipped by 4 bases and J by 3 bases; unmatched bases: 10. The CDR3 is CASSARTGQDYNEQFF. CDR3 DNA sequence: TGTGCCAGCAGCGCCAGGACAGGCCAGGACTACAATGAGCAGTTCTTC. Based on the CDR3 plus reference TRBV5-6 and TRBJ2-1, the full variable domain is DAGVTQSPTHLIKTRGQQVTLRCSPKSGHDTVSWYQQALGQGPQFIFQYYEEEERQRGNFPDRFSGHQFPNYSSELNVNALLLGDSALYLCASSARTGQDYNEQFFGPGTRLTVL.

The V gene is TRBV6-5, the J gene TRBJ1-1; D is undetermined. Germline assignment: CDR1 MNHEY and CDR2 SVGAGI. The V and J ends lost 0 bases and 6 bases respectively, with 14 bases between them. The CDR3 has 15 residues. CDR3 amino acids: CASSYSNSIQAEAFF. The DNA for the CDR3 is TGTGCCAGCAGTTACTCAAACAGCATTCAAGCTGAAGCTTTCTTT.

This clone appeared a single time. The J gene is TRBJ2-1, the V gene TRBV9; 13 bases are a match to TRBD2. V lost 6 bases and J lost 6; bases outside the gene matches: 6. The germline CDR1 and CDR2 sequences are SGDLS and YYNGEE. This CDR3 comprises 15 residues. The CDR3 spells CASKAGTSGTNEQFF. The CDR3 DNA follows: TGTGCCAGCAAGGCCGGGACTAGCGGGACCAATGAGCAGTTCTTC.

This chain joins TRBV7-9 and TRBJ1-5, with D maybe TRBD1 (5 bases). The CDR3 runs to 14 residues. CDR1 SEHNR and CDR2 FQNEAQ come from the germline V gene (reference sequence). V lost 4 bases, J lost 4 bases, and 11 bases lay in between. CDR3 DNA sequence: TGTGCCAGCAGCTACGACAGTTCAAATCAGCCCCAGCATTTT. Translating it yields CASSYDSSNQPQHF.

CDR3 in amino acids: CASSTGLAGNTIYF. The CDR3 DNA reads as TGCGCCAGCAGCACTGGGTTAGCGGGAAACACCATATATTTT. The chain links TRBV5-1 to TRBJ1-3; unclear D gene. There are 14 residues in the CDR3. The V end lost 4 bases, the J end lost 4 bases, and 12 bases lay between the germline ends. The germline CDR1 and CDR2 sequences are SGHRS and YFSETQ.

This clone was picked up one time. One end of the junction fails to match germline, which may point to a read error. The J gene is TRBJ1-2, the V gene TRBV7-9; tentative D call: TRBD1 (5 bases). This CDR3 is 12 amino acids long. The germline CDR1 and CDR2 sequences are SEHNR and FQNEAQ (reference sequence). The chain's CDR3 is CSSSPTGGGYTF. In DNA, the CDR3 is TGTTCCAGCAGCCCCACAGGTGGCGGCTACACCTTC.

The chain links TRBV6-1 to TRBJ2-3; 11 positions agree with TRBD1. Trimming at V came to 2 bases and at J to 5 bases, leaving 15 bases not matched to a gene. Germline V gene data show CDR1 as MNHNS and CDR2 as SASEGT. This CDR3 comprises 19 residues. The CDR3 is CASSERTGGVSGRGDTQYF. The CDR3 DNA reads TGTGCCAGCAGTGAAAGGACAGGGGGCGTTAGCGGGAGAGGAGATACGCAGTATTTT.

The chain combines TRBV7-9 with TRBJ1-2, with 8 positions matching TRBD1. Germline CDR1 SEHNR, CDR2 FQNEAQ (reference sequence). This CDR3 region has 15 residues. V shed 1 base, J shed 8 bases, and the junction held 9 bases outside the gene matches. The CDR3 DNA follows: TGTGCCAGCAGCTTAGGGGCAGACAGGGGAGGAGGCTACACCTTC. Its protein is CASSLGADRGGGYTF.

The chain joins TRBV2 to TRBJ2-7; D is possibly TRBD2 (5 bases). Trimming left V 6 bases short and J 2 bases short, with 17 bases between. CDR1 is SNHLY, CDR2 FYNNEI, per germline. The CDR3 consists of 15 residues. DNA of the CDR3: TGTGCCAGCAGCCCTCGGAAAAGCGGTACCTACGAGCAGTACTTC. Translating it yields CASSPRKSGTYEQYF.

J is TRBJ2-7 and V is TRBV28; 15 bases are shared with TRBD2. CDR1 and CDR2 (germline): MDHEN, SYDVKM. The CDR3 is 17 residues long. The V gene end was trimmed by 4 bases and the J gene end by 4 bases; junction bases not matched to a gene: 8. The CDR3 region has the DNA TGTGCCAGCAGTTCACCGGGACTAGCGGGGGGACTTTACGAGCAGTACTTC. Protein sequence: CASSSPGLAGGLYEQYF. Looking up the rest from reference TRBV28 and TRBJ2-7 gives the full variable domain: DVKVTQSSRYLVKRTGEKVFLECVQDMDHENMFWYRQDPGLGLRLIYFSYDVKMKEKGDIPEGYSVSREKKERFSLILESASTNQTSMYLCASSSPGLAGGLYEQYFGPGTRLTVT.

V and J are TRBV19 and TRBJ1-3, with D hard to call. The V and J ends lost 0 bases and 0 bases respectively, with 9 bases between them. Germline CDR1 LNHDA, CDR2 SQIVND (reference sequence). This CDR3 contains 16 residues. The DNA of the CDR3 is TGTGCCAGTAGTATAGATCGGCGGCCCTCTGGAAACACCATATATTTT. Encoded protein: CASSIDRRPSGNTIYF.

This chain uses TRBV9 with TRBJ2-3, with 13 bases matching TRBD2. The V segment lost 4 bases and the J segment 1 base; nucleotides outside the gene matches: 0. Per the germline V gene, CDR1 is SGDLS and CDR2 is YYNGEE. The CDR3 totals 15 residues. The CDR3 loop reads CASSTSGRGTDTQYF. Written as DNA, the CDR3 is TGTGCCAGCAGCACTAGCGGGAGGGGCACAGATACGCAGTATTTT.

The chain carries TRBV9 and TRBJ2-1; TRBD2 is a possible D gene (5 bases). This CDR3 is built from 14 residues. V gave up 3 bases and J gave up 7 bases, with 14 bases separating them. The germline gives CDR1 SGDLS, CDR2 YYNGEE. The CDR3 loop is CASSASAGMNEQFF. CDR3 bases: TGTGCCAGCAGCGCCAGCGCCGGGATGAATGAGCAGTTCTTC.

The genes are TRBV7-3 and TRBJ2-3; 10 bases map to TRBD2. The CDR3 sequence is 16 residues long. Germline trimming cut 5 bases from V and 2 bases from J; bases unmatched to any gene: 7. The V gene's germline CDR1 is SGHTA and CDR2 FQGTGA. DNA of the CDR3: TGTGCCAGCAGCCTAAAAACTAGCGGGACCACAGATACGCAGTATTTT. Translated, it gives CASSLKTSGTTDTQYF.

V gene TRBV27 combines with J gene TRBJ1-1; 11 positions match TRBD1. This CDR3 is built from 18 residues. After removal of 4 bases from V and 0 bases from J, the junction contained 10 bases not matched to a gene. Germline V gives CDR1 MNHEY, CDR2 SMNVEV (reference sequence). CDR3 nucleotides: TGTGCCAGCAGTTCCTTCGGACAGGGGGCTACAATGAACACTGAAGCTTTCTTT. Encoded protein: CASSSFGQGATMNTEAFF.

The chain has TRBV29-1 and TRBJ2-7, with 11 positions matching TRBD1. The V segment lost 6 bases and the J segment 1 base; nucleotides outside the gene matches: 5. This CDR3 comprises 14 residues. Germline V lookup: CDR1 SQVTM, CDR2 ANQGSEA. The CDR3 DNA follows: TGCAGCGTGGACGGGACAGGGGGTTCCTACGAGCAGTACTTC. Its translation: CSVDGTGGSYEQYF.

A note on this clone: At one end the junction does not follow the germline gene, possibly because of a read error. The rearrangement uses TRBV6-1 and TRBJ2-7, with D possibly TRBD1 on 6 matching bases. The length of the CDR3 is 14 residues. The V gene's germline CDR1 is MNHNS and CDR2 SASEGT. The CDR3: CASSDSGFRADQGF. The DNA of the CDR3 is TGTGCCAGCAGTGATTCGGGTTTCAGAGCGGACCAGGGGTTC.

The V gene is TRBV19, the J gene TRBJ1-2, with no clear D. V gave up 3 bases and J gave up 5 bases, with 16 bases separating them. Germline V gives CDR1 LNHDA, CDR2 SQIVND (reference sequence). The CDR3 is 15 residues long. The CDR3 reads CASSMGGPDWYGYTF. CDR3 in DNA: TGTGCCAGTAGTATGGGAGGGCCCGATTGGTATGGCTACACCTTC.

The count of this clone is one. The V call is TRBV6-4, the J call TRBJ1-1; the D gene is possibly TRBD1 (5 bases). V lost 5 bases to trimming and J lost 4 bases, with 11 bases between them. The length of the CDR3 is 13 residues. CDR1 and CDR2 from the germline V gene are MRHNA and SNTAGT. CDR3 nucleotides: TGTGCCAGCAGTAGAAGACAGCTCACTGAAGCTTTCTTT. Protein: CASSRRQLTEAFF.

The chain is built from TRBV19 and TRBJ2-5, with 12 bases that match TRBD2. There are 17 residues in the CDR3. Germline V gene lookup returns CDR1 LNHDA and CDR2 SQIVND (reference sequence). V lost 3 bases and J lost 8; bases outside the gene matches: 13. The CDR3 loop reads CASSISLLGLAGLTQYF. The CDR3 DNA is TGTGCCAGTAGTATTTCTCTGCTGGGACTAGCGGGTCTCACCCAGTACTTC.